This entry features one T cell receptor beta chain sequence. The germline V and J ends were trimmed by 2 bases and 6 bases, with 9 bases remaining between them. There are 14 residues in the CDR3. The germline V gene has CDR1 KGHDR and CDR2 SFDVKD. The data derive from a study of blood T cell repertoires in COVID-19. Original handling: Cell counts per sample came from amplifying reference gene primers. Measured with immunoSEQ multiplex PCR; TCRdb has only the in-frame clones, and not every one. That table supplies the V and J calls and clone size; D and trimming were determined from the DNA. The table has about 100,000 clones, more than 85% seen once.

Sequencing was done on a sample of peripheral blood. The chain couples TRBV24-1 to TRBJ2-2; a weak D match, TRBD2 (6 bases). The TCR sequence derives from a man aged 30 to 45 in a cohort sampled during active COVID-19. As DNA, the CDR3 is TGTGCCACCAGTGATTATGGCGGGGCCGGGGAGCTGTTTTTT. Translated, it gives CATSDYGGAGELFF.